What follows are 14 T cell receptor beta chains derived from one specimen sequenced in a study of human T cells and chemical hapten exposure (dated by TCRdb to the early 2020s). Reading the label with the study, this specimen's time point is: pre-sensitization, week 0. The treatment or condition label here, explained by the study, means: therapeutic diphenylcyclopropenone sensitization with weekly scalp DPC. Receptors were amplified or captured by RACE. Sequenced on a NextSeq 500. TCRdb trimmed public reads at Q25 via fastp, called clones via MiXCR and kept in-frame beta chains. Rows with one shared CDR3 protein collapse into an entry with the most common genes and DNA. For this sample there are about 80,000 distinct CDR3 sequences; around 15% appear just once. The ten top clones hold roughly 4.9% of the sample. The sequences come from whole blood, collected in connection with sensitization to the hapten diphenylcyclopropenone (DPC). The receptor source for this set is a woman aged 45-65 years with alopecia areata. Some clones in this sample may be carry-over from other donors' samples.

This clonotype was picked up a small number of times. J is TRBJ2-5 and V is TRBV18; 9 nucleotides line up with TRBD2. The CDR3 has 14 residues. J lost 5 bases, V lost 3 bases, and 4 bases had no gene match. CDR1 and CDR2 from the germline V gene are KGHSH and LQKENI. CDR3 nucleotide sequence: TGTGCCAGCTCACCGGGACTAGCTACGGAGACCCAGTACTTC. It specifies CASSPGLATETQYF.

A few counts support this clonotype. J is TRBJ2-1 and V is TRBV4-3; 9 bases are a match to TRBD1. The CDR3 extends over 14 amino acids. Unmatched junction bases numbered 1, after V lost 3 bases and J lost 4 bases. The V gene's germline CDR1 is LGHNA and CDR2 YSLEER. The CDR3 loop reads CASSHGTGYNEQFF. CDR3 DNA sequence: TGCGCCAGCAGCCATGGGACAGGGTACAATGAGCAGTTCTTC.

In its sample, this clonotype was seen a few times. This chain connects TRBV12-3 or TRBV12-4 to TRBJ2-5; 7 bases are a match to TRBD2. There are 14 residues in the CDR3. The trim removed 3 bases at V and 3 bases at J, leaving 4 bases unmatched. Here the CDR3 DNA reads TGTGCCAGCAGTTTGGCGGGAGTAAAAGAGACCCAGTACTTC. It translates to CASSLAGVKETQYF.

This clonotype came up a few times. V and J are TRBV7-7 and TRBJ2-5; perhaps TRBD1 as D (6 bases). V dropped 2 bases and J dropped 5 bases, with 9 bases sitting between them. The CDR3 consists of 13 residues. Germline CDR1 reads SSHAT; CDR2 reads FNYEAQ (reference sequence). DNA of the CDR3: TGTGCCAGCAGCTTAAGTCAGGGGGAGACCCAGTACTTC. Translation: CASSLSQGETQYF.

This clonotype was picked up a small number of times. This chain links TRBV11-2 with TRBJ2-7, with 8 bases identical to TRBD1. This CDR3 has 13 residues. Per germline, CDR1 SGHAT and CDR2 FQNNGV. J lost 5 bases, V lost 5 bases, and 5 bases had no gene match. CDR3 DNA sequence: TGTGCCAGCAGCCGGGACAGGAATAACGAGCAGTACTTC. The encoded protein is CASSRDRNNEQYF.

In this sample, this clonotype turned up a few times. This chain uses TRBV11-2 with TRBJ2-1, with TRBD2 matching 8 bases. The V gene end was trimmed by 1 base and the J gene end by 5 bases; junction bases not matched to a gene: 4. Germline V CDR1 and CDR2: SGHAT, FQNNGV. This CDR3 is 15 amino acids long. CDR3 sequence reads: CASSLGGTRNNEQFF. In nucleotides, the CDR3 is TGTGCCAGCAGCTTAGGAGGGACTAGAAACAATGAGCAGTTCTTC.

This clonotype was found many times. This chain joins TRBV20-1 and TRBJ2-2; 9 positions agree with TRBD2. Germline V CDR1 and CDR2: DFQATT, SNEGSKA (reference sequence). Unmatched junction bases numbered 11, after V lost 6 bases and J lost 6 bases. The CDR3 has 15 residues. This CDR3 is CSAQSGGSSAGELFF. CDR3 nucleotides: TGCAGTGCCCAGAGCGGGGGGAGTTCCGCCGGGGAGCTGTTTTTT.

The V gene is TRBV20-1, the J gene TRBJ1-5; 10 nucleotides line up with TRBD1. With 4 bases clipped from V and 6 bases from J, the junction kept 12 bases outside the gene matches. Germline assignment: CDR1 DFQATT and CDR2 SNEGSKA (reference sequence). This CDR3 comprises 16 residues. The CDR3 nucleotides are TGCAGTGCTAAACCCCCGACAGGGGGCGTCGGTCAGCCCCAGCATTTT. Translated, it gives CSAKPPTGGVGQPQHF.

The gene calls are TRBV11-2 and TRBJ2-1; D is uncertain. The ends were cut back, 5 bases at V and 9 bases at J, with 17 bases in the middle. The CDR3 consists of 14 residues. The germline gives CDR1 SGHAT, CDR2 FQNNGV. This chain's CDR3 is CASSPIEQAGEQFF. In DNA, the CDR3 is TGTGCCAGCAGCCCTATCGAGCAGGCTGGTGAGCAGTTCTTC.

In this sample, this clonotype turned up a few times. This chain joins TRBV11-2 and TRBJ2-7; the D is unclear. Per the germline V gene, CDR1 is SGHAT and CDR2 is FQNNGV. This CDR3 spans 15 amino acids. Between the trimmed V and J ends, which lost 2 bases and 0 bases, there was a span of 11 bases. The CDR3, as DNA: TGTGCCAGCAGCTTACTCGGAAAGAGCTCCTACGAGCAGTACTTC. It codes for CASSLLGKSSYEQYF.

In its sample, this clonotype was seen a few times. The chain links TRBV4-2 to TRBJ2-1, with TRBD2 matching 7 bases. CDR1 is LGHNA, CDR2 YNFKEQ, per germline. V dropped 1 base and J dropped 4; count of bases not matched to a gene: 4. The CDR3 has 15 residues. In nucleotides, the CDR3 is TGTGCCAGCAGCCAAGTGTCTAGCGGATACAATGAGCAGTTCTTC. Encoded protein: CASSQVSSGYNEQFF.

The V call is TRBV28, the J call TRBJ2-1, with TRBD2 matching 8 bases. Germline CDR1 MDHEN, CDR2 SYDVKM. The CDR3 has 16 amino acids. With V trimmed by 5 bases and J by 4 bases, 10 bases remained unmatched. The CDR3 sequence is CASSTKLADIYNEQFF. In DNA, the CDR3 is TGTGCCAGCAGTACCAAACTAGCGGATATTTACAATGAGCAGTTCTTC. The whole variable domain, remainder taken from reference TRBV28 and TRBJ2-1, is DVKVTQSSRYLVKRTGEKVFLECVQDMDHENMFWYRQDPGLGLRLIYFSYDVKMKEKGDIPEGYSVSREKKERFSLILESASTNQTSMYLCASSTKLADIYNEQFFGPGTRLTVL.

In this sample, this clonotype turned up a few times. The rearrangement joins TRBV6-2 or TRBV6-3 to TRBJ2-1; D is perhaps TRBD1 (7 bases). The CDR3 consists of 12 residues. Per the germline V gene, CDR1 is MNHEY and CDR2 is SVGEGT. V lost 5 bases, J lost 9 bases, and 11 bases lay in between. CDR3 protein: CASSLRGAEQFF. The CDR3 DNA is TGTGCCAGCAGTCTCAGGGGGGCTGAGCAGTTCTTC.

This sequence joins TRBV21-1 and TRBJ2-7; the D call of TRBD1 is as the table states it, not checked on the DNA. TRBV21-1 is a known pseudogene. This CDR3 spans 14 amino acids. The CDR3 spells CAREIWDRPGEQYF. CDR3 nucleotide sequence: TGTGCCAGAGAAATCTGGGACAGGCCAGGCGAGCAGTACTTC.